One and the same sample provided the 11 T cell receptor beta chains below, sequenced in a study of blood T cell repertoires in COVID-19. The repertoire was sequenced with immunoSEQ multiplex PCR; TCRdb's copy has only in-frame clones and lacks some. This sample has 100,000 or so clones, with 90% to 95% found just once. Material: peripheral blood. These receptors were collected from a man aged 55 to 70 with acute or convalescent COVID-19.

The chain uses TRBV14 and TRBJ2-5, with 9 bases aligning to TRBD2. CDR1 and CDR2 (germline): SGHDN, FVKESK. The CDR3 has 21 residues. Trimming cost V 2 bases and J 0 bases; bases outside gene matches: 19. CDR3 nucleotide sequence: TGTGCCAGCAGCCAAACTCCGTATTCAGCGGGAGGAATGAAGTACCAAGAGACCCAGTACTTC. Translation: CASSQTPYSAGGMKYQETQYF.

As for this clone: This is likely a read error, given that the CDR3 carries no conserved phenylalanine or tryptophan at its end. It is unclear where the CDR3 begins or ends on the DNA, so no DNA is shown, and the CDR3 is as TCRdb lists it. The V call is TRBV21-1, the J call TRBJ2-6; the D call in the table, TRBD1, was not verified against the DNA. TRBV21-1 has pseudogene status. The CDR3 has 11 residues if both end residues are counted. The chain's CDR3 is CASSTEGTASV.

The chain uses TRBV25-1 and TRBJ2-1; TRBD1 agrees at 9 bases. CDR3 length equals 14 residues. Germline V gene data show CDR1 as MGHDK and CDR2 as SYGVNS. J gave up 7 bases and V 6 bases, and 7 bases lay outside the gene matches. The CDR3 coding sequence is TGTGCCAGCAGGGTCAAGACAGGGGGAAATGAGCAGTTCTTC. Encoded protein: CASRVKTGGNEQFF.

This chain connects TRBV15 to TRBJ2-7; D may be TRBD1 (6 bases). The CDR3 spans 15 residues. Germline-derived CDR1 and CDR2 are LNHNV and YYDKDF (reference sequence). V lost 0 bases and J lost 6, with 15 bases in between. The CDR3 reads CATSRDLQGTGEQYV. DNA of the CDR3: TGTGCCACCAGCAGAGATTTGCAGGGGACGGGCGAGCAGTACGTC.

The rearrangement uses TRBV5-4 and TRBJ2-5; a weak D match, TRBD1 (5 bases). The germline CDR1 and CDR2 sequences are SGHNT and YYREEE (reference sequence). The CDR3 sequence is 14 residues long. V lost 1 base to trimming and J lost 5 bases, with 12 bases between them. CDR3 amino acids: CASSLRTLGETQYF. The CDR3 DNA reads TGTGCCAGCAGCTTGAGGACACTCGGGGAGACCCAGTACTTC.

The genes are TRBV27 and TRBJ1-4; 9 bases fit TRBD1. Trimming at V came to 5 bases and at J to 1 base, leaving 11 bases not matched to a gene. CDR3 length: 18 residues. Germline lookup yields CDR1 MNHEY and CDR2 SMNVEV (reference sequence). CDR3 coding DNA: TGTGCCAGCAGTCCCCGGACAGGGGTGAGAGGAACTAATGAAAAACTGTTTTTT. Translation: CASSPRTGVRGTNEKLFF.

Here the CDR3 reads CASSPLQGKPETQYF. In nucleotides, the CDR3 is TGTGCCAGCAGCCCCTTACAGGGAAAACCAGAGACCCAGTACTTC. The chain couples TRBV14 to TRBJ2-5; D is perhaps TRBD1 (6 bases). The CDR3 consists of 15 residues. Germline CDR1 is SGHDN and CDR2 is FVKESK. The germline V and J ends were trimmed by 4 bases and 4 bases, with 16 bases remaining between them.

V usage is TRBV15 and J usage is TRBJ2-1; no definite D call. The germline V and J ends were trimmed by 0 bases and 8 bases, with 8 bases remaining between them. This CDR3 has 13 amino acids. In germline, CDR1 is LNHNV, CDR2 YYDKDF (reference sequence). CDR3 DNA: TGTGCCACCAGCAGAGATCCAACGGATGAGCAGTTCTTC. Translation: CATSRDPTDEQFF.

The chain is built from TRBV5-4 and TRBJ1-4; 9 bases line up with TRBD1. Germline assignment: CDR1 SGHNT and CDR2 YYREEE (reference sequence). The CDR3 is 15 amino acids. J was trimmed by 7 bases and V by 4 bases; bases with no gene match: 8. CDR3 coding DNA: TGTGCCAGCAGCGCGGTACAGGGGGCGAGTGAAAAACTGTTTTTT. It yields the protein CASSAVQGASEKLFF.

This chain joins TRBV6-4 and TRBJ2-2; D is unresolved. Germline V gene lookup returns CDR1 MRHNA and CDR2 SNTAGT. This CDR3 contains 13 residues. V was cut by 6 bases and J by 3 bases, with 8 bases left in between. This chain's CDR3 is CASSPQDTGELFF. CDR3 coding DNA: TGTGCCAGCAGCCCCCAGGACACCGGGGAGCTGTTTTTT.

The chain combines TRBV7-8 with TRBJ1-3; the match to TRBD1 covers 7 bases. V lost 1 base, J lost 3 bases, and 6 bases stayed unmatched. CDR1 and CDR2 from the germline V gene are SGHVS and FQNEAQ. This CDR3 is built from 16 residues. The CDR3: CASSLGGRGYGNTIYF. CDR3 bases: TGTGCCAGCAGCTTAGGGGGCAGGGGGTATGGAAACACCATATATTTT.